One sample yielded the 10 T cell receptor beta chains listed below, sequenced in a study of blood T cells in healthy people across ages. Through a sample-barcoded 5' primer and a J-beta primer mix, a second PCR was run for roughly 6 to 11 cycles. TCRdb reprocessed the 5' RACE reads with MiXCR, giving one entry per CDR3 protein. The sample holds more than 1.4 million distinct CDR3 sequences, 42% seen once. The specimen was blood. The source of these receptors is a woman under 30 in good health.

The gene calls are TRBV30 and TRBJ2-4; D is unclear. The J call may be in error: the DNA end matches TRBJ2-7 better. Germline V gives CDR1 GTSNPN, CDR2 SVGIG (reference sequence). The CDR3 runs to 12 residues. The DNA of the CDR3 is TGTGCCTGGACGGGCGGTTCCTACGAGCAGTACTTC. It codes for CAWTGGSYEQYF.

The chain links TRBV28 to TRBJ2-6, with no clear D. The V end lost 4 bases, the J end lost 0 bases, and 13 bases lay between the germline ends. Germline V gene lookup returns CDR1 MDHEN and CDR2 SYDVKM. There are 17 residues in the CDR3. This chain's CDR3 is CASSWPQTISGANVLTF. CDR3 DNA: TGTGCCAGCAGTTGGCCCCAGACCATCTCTGGGGCCAACGTCCTGACTTTC.

This clonotype turned up a few times. This chain connects TRBV20-1 to TRBJ2-5, with D perhaps TRBD2 (5 bases). The J call is in doubt because the DNA end fits TRBJ2-7 better. Germline V lookup: CDR1 DFQATT, CDR2 SNEGSKA (reference sequence). The CDR3 runs to 15 residues. The CDR3 is CSARDSGIDAYEQYF. The CDR3 bases are TGCAGTGCTAGAGATTCGGGGATCGATGCATACGAGCAGTACTTC.

The chain joins TRBV12-3 or TRBV12-4 to TRBJ1-3; D might be TRBD1 (6 bases). CDR3 size: 15 residues. V was clipped by 5 bases and J by 3 bases, with 14 bases between them. CDR3: CASSTTGSFGNTIYF. CDR3 in DNA: TGTGCCAGCAGTACGACAGGAAGCTTTGGAAACACCATATATTTT.

V usage is TRBV28 and J usage is TRBJ2-5; D might be TRBD2 (5 bases). The J call could be wrong; TRBJ2-7 is a better fit for the DNA end. The CDR3 spans 12 residues. The germline V gene has CDR1 MDHEN and CDR2 SYDVKM. The CDR3 region has the DNA TGTGCCAGCAGGTTACCGGGGTACGAGCAGTACTTC. This translates into CASRLPGYEQYF.

The sample holds a few counts of this clonotype. The chain couples TRBV20-1 to TRBJ2-4, with D possibly matching TRBD2 (5 bases). The assigned J gene may be wrong: the sequence end matches TRBJ2-7 better. This CDR3 has 13 amino acids. The germline V gene has CDR1 DFQATT and CDR2 SNEGSKA (reference sequence). CDR3 residues: CSATLSGIYEQYF. The DNA of the CDR3 is TGCAGTGCTACTTTGTCCGGGATCTACGAGCAGTACTTC.

The rearrangement uses TRBV27 and TRBJ2-3, with D unclear. This CDR3 contains 14 residues. V gave up 5 bases and J gave up 1 base, with 10 bases separating them. CDR1 MNHEY and CDR2 SMNVEV come from the germline V gene (reference sequence). CDR3 region: CASSGRRGTDTQYF. In nucleotides, the CDR3 is TGTGCCAGCAGTGGCCGGAGAGGCACAGATACGCAGTATTTT.

This clonotype was counted between two and nine times. The junction shows a germline mismatch at one end, possibly a read error. This chain connects TRBV6-1 to TRBJ1-5; maybe TRBD1 (6 bases). Germline CDR1 and CDR2: MNHNS and SASEGT. The CDR3 sequence is 13 residues long. CDR3 sequence (DNA): TGTGCCAGCGTACCAGGGACAAATCAGTCCCAGCATTTT. Translating it yields CASVPGTNQSQHF.

The rearrangement uses TRBV19 and TRBJ2-1; 11 bases match TRBD2. The CDR3 covers 17 residues. CDR1 is LNHDA and CDR2 is SQIVND in the germline V gene (reference sequence). The junction had 12 bases not matched to a gene; V was cut back by 4 bases and J by 7 bases. The CDR3 DNA is TGTGCCAGTAGTAGGGCTAGCGGGAGGATGAGTGGTAATGAGCAGTTCTTC. The encoded protein is CASSRASGRMSGNEQFF.

The chain uses TRBV24-1 and TRBJ2-1; 9 bases fit TRBD1. The J segment lost 7 bases and the V segment lost 4 bases, leaving 10 bases of the junction unmatched. The CDR3 spans 16 residues. Germline V gene data show CDR1 as KGHDR and CDR2 as SFDVKD. CDR3 sequence (DNA): TGTGCCACCAGTGACAACACAGGGGGCGTGGGGAATGAGCAGTTCTTC. Its protein is CATSDNTGGVGNEQFF.